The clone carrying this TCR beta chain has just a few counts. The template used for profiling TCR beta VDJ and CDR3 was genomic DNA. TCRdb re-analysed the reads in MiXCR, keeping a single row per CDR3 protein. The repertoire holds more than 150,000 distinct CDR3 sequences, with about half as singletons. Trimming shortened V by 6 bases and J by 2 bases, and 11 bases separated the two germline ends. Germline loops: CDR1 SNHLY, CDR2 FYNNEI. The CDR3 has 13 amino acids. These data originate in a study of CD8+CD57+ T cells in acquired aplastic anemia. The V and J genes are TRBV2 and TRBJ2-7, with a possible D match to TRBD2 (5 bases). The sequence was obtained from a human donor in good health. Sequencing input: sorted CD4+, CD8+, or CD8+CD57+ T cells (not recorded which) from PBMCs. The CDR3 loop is CASRGPGTYEQYF. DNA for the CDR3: TGTGCCAGCAGAGGACCGGGGACCTACGAGCAGTACTTC.